The clone carrying this T cell receptor beta chain was seen ten or more times. As yet, its antigen is unknown. This CDR3 comprises 14 residues. Germline values: CDR1 MGHDK, CDR2 SYGVNS. V dropped 3 bases and J dropped 4; count of bases not matched to a gene: 5. The data belong to a study of regulatory T cells in long-lasting Graves disease. Overall study context: Disease was considered persistent Graves' disease after over 5 years of antithyroid drugs (with positive TSH receptor antibodies).

Relying on iRepertoire HTBI primers and Arm-PCR of CDR3 regions, the team built TCR beta libraries. TCRdb re-called the multiplex PCR reads through MiXCR, storing one row per CDR3 protein. The data show more than 350,000 distinct CDR3 sequences, over 20% seen once. Time point in this sample: persistent/refractory GD, antithyroid drugs over 5 years with positive TRAb. Construction of the TCR library relied on RNA isolated from PBMCs. Findings and limits, study-wide: Persistent Graves' patients showed less TCR diversity than newly diagnosed patients showed. Because few samples were included, accuracy may have been lower.

The source is a female donor with Graves disease. The specimen was peripheral blood mononuclear cells (PBMCs), collected when the disease was refractory, from a patient treated with antithyroid drugs. The chain couples TRBV25-1 to TRBJ2-7, with TRBD1 identical over 8 bases. The CDR3 sequence is CASSERDRTYEQYF. In DNA form, the CDR3 reads TGTGCCAGCAGTGAGAGGGACAGGACGTACGAGCAGTACTTC.